This T cell receptor (beta chain) was retrieved from a study of a mutant IDH1 vaccine in newly diagnosed glioma. About this clone itself: Its antigen is still unknown.

Sequenced by immunoSEQ multiplex PCR; TCRdb stores in-frame clones only, minus some. The sample records about 30,000 clones, approximately 80% being singletons. Study-wide results and limits: Altogether, 93.3% of patients exhibited vaccine-induced immune responses.

Time point given: week 35, safety follow-up. One vaccine dose held 300 ug of mutant IDH1 20-mer peptide and came with topical imiquimod. The patients were given eight vaccinations, one each in weeks 1, 3, 5, 7, 11, 15, 19 and 23. Tumors from donors were new WHO grade 3 or 4 IDH1-mutant astrocytomas with ATRX loss. V lost 7 bases and J 7 bases, leaving 14 bases between the germline ends. Germline V gene sequence: CDR1 MNHNS, CDR2 SASEGT. The CDR3 is 12 residues long. The sequenced sample was PBMCs, obtained from a glioma patient whose treatment included an IDH1 peptide vaccine. The TCR was taken from a young man with glioma. The chain joins TRBV6-1 to TRBJ2-7, with no clear D. CDR3: CASTRPGWEQYF. As DNA, the CDR3 is TGTGCCAGCACCCGGCCCGGCTGGGAGCAGTACTTC.